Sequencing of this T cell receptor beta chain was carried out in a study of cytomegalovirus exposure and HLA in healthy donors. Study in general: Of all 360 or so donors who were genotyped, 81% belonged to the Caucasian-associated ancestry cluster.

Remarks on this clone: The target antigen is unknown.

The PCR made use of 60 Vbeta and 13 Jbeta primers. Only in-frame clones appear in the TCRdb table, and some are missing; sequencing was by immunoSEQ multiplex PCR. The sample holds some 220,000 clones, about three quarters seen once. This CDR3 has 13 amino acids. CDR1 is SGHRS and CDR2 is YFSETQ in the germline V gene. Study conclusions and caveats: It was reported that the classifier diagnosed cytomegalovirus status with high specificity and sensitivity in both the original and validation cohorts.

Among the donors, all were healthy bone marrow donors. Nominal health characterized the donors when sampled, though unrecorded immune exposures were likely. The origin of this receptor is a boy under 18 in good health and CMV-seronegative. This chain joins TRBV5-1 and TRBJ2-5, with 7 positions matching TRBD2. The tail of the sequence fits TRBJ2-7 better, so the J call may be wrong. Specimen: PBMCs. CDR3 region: CASRERGSYEQYF. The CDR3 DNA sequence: TGCGCCAGCAGGGAGCGGGGCTCCTACGAGCAGTACTTC.